This T cell receptor (beta chain) was identified in a study of blood T cell repertoires in COVID-19. On the study more broadly: Italy, Spain and the United States were the sources of the convalescent and acute COVID-19 samples.

Only in-frame clones appear in the TCRdb table, and some are missing; sequencing was by immunoSEQ multiplex PCR. This table has under 250,000 clones, 70% to 80% appearing once. The CDR3 sequence is 16 residues long. The V and J ends lost 0 bases and 2 bases, in that order; junction bases with no gene match: 7. Germline CDR1 is SGHRS and CDR2 is YFSETQ. The V gene is TRBV5-1, the J gene TRBJ2-5; TRBD2 matches 7 bases. The sequencing input was peripheral blood. This sequence originates from a middle-aged woman with COVID-19, enrolled during active disease. CDR3 region: CASSLEASGVQETQYF. CDR3 DNA: TGCGCCAGCAGCTTGGAGGCTAGCGGAGTGCAAGAGACCCAGTACTTC.